A single T cell receptor (beta chain) is shown here with its context. Many counts were recorded for this clonotype. What antigen it recognizes has not been identified. The input lacks base qualities; no much larger clone sits a single base away. Synthesis of TCR cDNA relied on 5'RACE template switching, a step that introduced a universal primer site along with unique molecular identifiers. Priming for cDNA synthesis came from both the TCR alpha and TCR beta constant segments. Library amplification involved two PCR steps, and the second step added sample barcodes and sequencing adapters. Libraries were sequenced on Illumina HiSeq 2500 (2x100 bp) or NovaSeq (2x150 bp). As for the authors' bioinformatics: MIGEC handled demultiplexing of reads and collapsing into UMI consensus sequences, while MiXCR performed V(D)J alignment. Vaccine-responding clonotypes were defined with edgeR using replicate PBMC samples, requiring FDR below 0.01 and a log2 fold change above 5 up to day 15. Bulk clonotypes were assigned CD4 or CD8 identity according to which sequenced CD4 or CD8 repertoire held them at higher abundance. TCRdb trimmed public reads at Q25 via fastp, called clones via MiXCR and kept in-frame beta chains. Rows are unified per CDR3 protein, each entry keeping the most common DNA and genes. Clone size and V and J calls follow TCRdb, not the original study. The sample table lists about 120,000 distinct CDR3 sequences, 7.5% to 9.5% of them with a count of one. The ten largest clonotypes hold less than 30% of the sample.

The sample originates from a study of T cells after yellow fever vaccination (dated by TCRdb to between 2017 and 2020). A note on the overall study: The SMART-Seq v4 Ultra Low Input RNA kit was used to prepare libraries from fractions with low cell numbers. To follow T-cell clones before and after both primary and booster YFV17D yellow fever vaccination, bulk TCR alpha and beta repertoires underwent longitudinal sequencing. The cohort comprised two healthy male donors, one aged 18 to 29 and one aged 30 to 40 years. Blood was collected at multiple timepoints before and after primary and secondary immunization, and bulk PBMC replicates and cell subsets were isolated.

Reading the label with the study, this specimen's treatment or condition is: live attenuated yellow fever vaccine strain. A standard Ficoll-Paque protocol was used to isolate PBMCs from peripheral blood. Dynabeads CD4 and CD8 positive selection kits were used to isolate the CD4 and CD8 T-cell fractions. TriZol was used to extract RNA from bulk PBMCs, CD4 and CD8 fractions, and dextramer-positive and dextramer-negative fractions. Overall study outcomes, separate from this receptor: Most clones expanded after primary vaccination were re-detected after the booster (almost 98% of CD4 and about 88% of CD8), suggesting broad memory maintenance. Only a couple of donors were included in the study, so the extent to which the findings can be generalized is limited. Because abundant contaminating clonotypes from the bulk population could be contained in FACS-sorted repertoires, computational filtering was required. Compared with the primary T-cell response, the secondary T-cell response was faster but weaker, reaching its peak on day 5 rather than on day 15. A small fraction of clonotypes appeared in both the CD4 and CD8 compartments, likely as a result of convergent recombination.

Reading the germline V gene gives CDR1 MGHDK and CDR2 SYGVNS. The CDR3 starts with the cysteine, ends with the phenylalanine, and has 14 residues. CDR3 DNA is the only sequence kept; it has 42 bases, read in frame from the first base. V and J are trimmed by 6 bases and 5 bases, and the gene matches miss 7 bases of the junction. This specimen consisted of CD8+ T cells sorted from PBMCs, obtained 45 days after the yellow fever booster vaccination. The TCR originated in a young man who received the YFV17D yellow fever vaccine. The chain joins TRBV25-1 to TRBJ2-7, with 10 bases matching TRBD2. The sequenced DNA: TGTGCCAGCAGCCCGGGACTAGCGTGGGACGAGCAGTACTTC. Protein translation: CASSPGLAWDEQYF.